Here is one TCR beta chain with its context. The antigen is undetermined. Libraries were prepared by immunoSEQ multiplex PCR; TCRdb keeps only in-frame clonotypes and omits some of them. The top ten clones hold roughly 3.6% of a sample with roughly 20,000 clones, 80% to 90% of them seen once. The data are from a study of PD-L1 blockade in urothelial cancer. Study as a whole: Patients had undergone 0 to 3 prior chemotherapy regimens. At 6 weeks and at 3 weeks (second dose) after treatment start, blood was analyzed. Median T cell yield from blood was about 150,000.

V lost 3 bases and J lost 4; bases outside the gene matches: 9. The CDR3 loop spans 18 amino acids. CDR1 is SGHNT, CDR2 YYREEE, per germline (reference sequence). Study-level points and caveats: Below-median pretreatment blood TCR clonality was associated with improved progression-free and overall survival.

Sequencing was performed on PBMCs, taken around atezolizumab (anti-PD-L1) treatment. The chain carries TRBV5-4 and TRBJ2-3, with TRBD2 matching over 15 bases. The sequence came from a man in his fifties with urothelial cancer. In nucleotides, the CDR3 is TGTGCCAGCAGCTGGGGACTAGCGGGAGGCCACGGGGCAGATACGCAGTATTTT. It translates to CASSWGLAGGHGADTQYF.